The 26 T cell receptor beta chains listed next were all sequenced from one sample in a study of CXCR3-negative and CXCR3-positive naive CD8 T cells. With UMI labels, 5' RACE was used to prepare the TRB cDNA libraries. TCRdb re-analyzed the 5' RACE reads; it lists each CDR3 protein once, without DNA. This sample's table reports approximately 70,000 distinct CDR3 sequences. The source material was naive CXCR3- CD8+ T cells from blood. The subset: CD45RO-CCR7+CD27+CD95- naive CD8+ T cells lacking CXCR3 (TNR3-). The source is a human donor in good health. Some clones in this sample may be carry-over from other donors' samples.

This sequence joins TRBV5-1 and TRBJ2-7. Per the germline V gene, CDR1 is SGHRS and CDR2 is YFSETQ. This CDR3 contains 15 residues. This chain's CDR3 is CASSLVADYSYEQYF. Looking up the rest from reference TRBV5-1 and TRBJ2-7 gives the full variable domain: KAGVTQTPRYLIKTRGQQVTLSCSPISGHRSVSWYQQTPGQGLQFLFEYFSETQRNKGNFPGRFSGRQFSNSRSEMNVSTLELGDSALYLCASSLVADYSYEQYFGPGTRLTVT.

Here the CDR3 reads CASSSGTGYNEQFF. The rearrangement links TRBV21-1 to TRBJ2-1; checking the TCRdb D call of TRBD1 is not possible without DNA. TRBV21-1 is designated a pseudogene. CDR3 length: 14 residues.

CDR3 in amino acids: CASSLFLGGTEAFF. V usage is TRBV5-5 and J usage is TRBJ1-1; the D gene TCRdb calls, TRBD1, cannot be checked with no DNA. This CDR3 contains 14 residues. The germline CDR1 and CDR2 sequences are SGHKS and YYEKEE (reference sequence).

The gene calls are TRBV5-6 and TRBJ2-3; TCRdb designates TRBD1, a call that cannot be tested without DNA. Looked up from germline, CDR1 is SGHDT and CDR2 is YYEEEE. The CDR3 has 16 residues. The CDR3: CASSFSGGGLTDTQYF.

The rearrangement uses TRBV28 and TRBJ2-4; TCRdb designates TRBD2, a call that cannot be tested without DNA. The CDR3 spans 16 residues. Germline CDR1 is MDHEN and CDR2 is SYDVKM. CDR3 residues: CASSWTKAGGSDIQYF. The variable domain in full, completed from reference TRBV28 and TRBJ2-4, reads DVKVTQSSRYLVKRTGEKVFLECVQDMDHENMFWYRQDPGLGLRLIYFSYDVKMKEKGDIPEGYSVSREKKERFSLILESASTNQTSMYLCASSWTKAGGSDIQYFGAGTRLSVL.

V is TRBV29-1 and J is TRBJ1-1; TCRdb indicates TRBD1, and absent DNA this call remains unverified. Germline V gene sequence: CDR1 SQVTM, CDR2 ANQGSEA. The CDR3 consists of 14 residues. CDR3 sequence: CSVEAGAPNTEAFF.

The chain employs TRBV27 and TRBJ2-6. The CDR3 has 14 amino acids. Per germline, CDR1 MNHEY and CDR2 SMNVEV (reference sequence). The CDR3 sequence is CASSPSSGANVLTF.

The chain combines TRBV7-9 with TRBJ1-1; without DNA, the TCRdb call of TRBD1 cannot be checked. The length of the CDR3 is 17 residues. Germline lookup yields CDR1 SEHNR and CDR2 FQNEAQ (reference sequence). The CDR3 sequence is CASSFDIQVGTNTEAFF.

The CDR3 sequence is CASSYGQGSSYNSPLHF. V usage is TRBV6-5 and J usage is TRBJ1-6; TCRdb proposes TRBD1, but this gene call is untestable without DNA. The CDR3 has 17 residues. Germline V lookup: CDR1 MNHEY, CDR2 SVGAGI.

This chain joins TRBV29-1 and TRBJ1-1. The germline gives CDR1 SQVTM, CDR2 ANQGSEA. CDR3 length equals 14 residues. The CDR3 here is CSVTLAVVNTEAFF.

The gene calls are TRBV6-2 or TRBV6-3 and TRBJ2-7. CDR1 and CDR2 from the germline V gene are MNHEY and SVGEGT. CDR3 length: 15 amino acids. Here the CDR3 reads CASSSSGVEIYEQYF.

The chain has TRBV28 and TRBJ2-4. The CDR3 totals 11 residues. CDR1 MDHEN and CDR2 SYDVKM come from the germline V gene. The CDR3 spells CASEDGNIQYF.

The V gene is TRBV5-4, the J gene TRBJ2-3; as DNA is missing, the TRBD1 call by TCRdb cannot be tested. Germline CDR1 and CDR2: SGHNT and YYREEE (reference sequence). The CDR3 spans 14 residues. CDR3 region: CASSVTGPGDTQYF.

The rearrangement links TRBV20-1 to TRBJ1-2. Germline V gene sequence: CDR1 DFQATT, CDR2 SNEGSKA (reference sequence). The CDR3 totals 14 residues. CDR3 sequence: CSARTTFSNYGYTF.

CDR3 loop: CASSLGQLNYGYTF. V and J are TRBV5-1 and TRBJ1-2. Germline V gene lookup returns CDR1 SGHRS and CDR2 YFSETQ. The CDR3 runs to 14 residues. Drawing the rest from reference TRBV5-1 and TRBJ1-2, the complete variable domain is KAGVTQTPRYLIKTRGQQVTLSCSPISGHRSVSWYQQTPGQGLQFLFEYFSETQRNKGNFPGRFSGRQFSNSRSEMNVSTLELGDSALYLCASSLGQLNYGYTFGSGTRLTVV.

The chain is built from TRBV7-9 and TRBJ1-4; the TCRdb D gene call, TRBD1, has no DNA to confirm it. Germline loops: CDR1 SEHNR, CDR2 FQNEAQ (reference sequence). The CDR3 has 15 residues. This chain's CDR3 is CASSTKGGTNEKLFF.

The chain is built from TRBV5-1 and TRBJ2-3. This CDR3 is built from 14 residues. Germline V lookup: CDR1 SGHRS, CDR2 YFSETQ. This CDR3 reads CASSLGDWTDTQYF. The variable domain in full, completed from reference TRBV5-1 and TRBJ2-3, reads KAGVTQTPRYLIKTRGQQVTLSCSPISGHRSVSWYQQTPGQGLQFLFEYFSETQRNKGNFPGRFSGRQFSNSRSEMNVSTLELGDSALYLCASSLGDWTDTQYFGPGTRLTVL.

The rearrangement links TRBV7-2 to TRBJ2-7; TCRdb outputs TRBD1, but without DNA this stays unchecked. Germline lookup yields CDR1 SGHTA and CDR2 FQGNSA. This CDR3 has 13 residues. This chain's CDR3 is CASSLPPAYEQYF.

The chain employs TRBV6-5 and TRBJ1-2; TCRdb calls TRBD1, which cannot be checked without DNA. Germline assignment: CDR1 MNHEY and CDR2 SVGAGI. This CDR3 comprises 15 residues. The CDR3: CASNSVGTFKGGYTF.

The chain links TRBV25-1 to TRBJ1-5. The CDR3 loop spans 13 amino acids. Germline assignment: CDR1 MGHDK and CDR2 SYGVNS. The CDR3 protein is CASSPDHNQPQHF.

The chain combines TRBV12-2 with TRBJ2-1; TCRdb lists TRBD2, though no DNA is available to test this call. TRBV12-2 is an annotated pseudogene. CDR3 length: 16 amino acids. CDR3 protein: CASRLKTSGGPNEQFF.

The rearrangement links TRBV7-2 to TRBJ1-2; checking the TCRdb D call of TRBD1 is not possible without DNA. This CDR3 is 15 amino acids long. Per the germline V gene, CDR1 is SGHTA and CDR2 is FQGNSA. The CDR3: CASSLAQGGRYGYTF. Combining the CDR3 with reference TRBV7-2 and TRBJ1-2 gives the whole variable domain GAGVSQSPSNKVTEKGKDVELRCDPISGHTALYWYRQSLGQGLEFLIYFQGNSAPDKSGLPSDRFSAERTGGSVSTLTIQRTQQEDSAVYLCASSLAQGGRYGYTFGSGTRLTVV.

The chain uses TRBV14 and TRBJ2-5; no DNA is available, so the TRBD2 call from TCRdb remains unchecked. This CDR3 comprises 14 residues. Germline CDR1 SGHDN, CDR2 FVKESK. CDR3 sequence: CASSRRPGRETQYF. Full variable domain (outside the CDR3, taken from reference TRBV14 and TRBJ2-5): EAGVTQFPSHSVIEKGQTVTLRCDPISGHDNLYWYRRVMGKEIKFLLHFVKESKQDESGMPNNRFLAERTGGTYSTLKVQPAELEDSGVYFCASSRRPGRETQYFGPGTRLLVL.

The genes are TRBV7-9 and TRBJ2-1. This CDR3 region has 16 residues. The germline gives CDR1 SEHNR, CDR2 FQNEAQ (reference sequence). The CDR3 loop reads CASSLLLGPHGIEQFF. The variable domain in full, with the rest retrieved from reference TRBV7-9 and TRBJ2-1, is DTGVSQNPRHKITKRGQNVTFRCDPISEHNRLYWYRQTLGQGPEFLTYFQNEAQLEKSRLLSDRFSAERPKGSFSTLEIQRTEQGDSAMYLCASSLLLGPHGIEQFFGPGTRLTVL.

The rearrangement joins TRBV28 to TRBJ2-7; absent DNA, TCRdb's TRBD1 call cannot be checked. CDR1 is MDHEN and CDR2 is SYDVKM in the germline V gene. The CDR3 sequence is 13 residues long. CDR3 protein: CASSWTAWDEQYF.

CDR3 sequence reads: CAIRDRSSYEQYF. The chain is built from TRBV28 and TRBJ2-7; TCRdb's D gene call, TRBD1, goes unchecked for lack of DNA. This CDR3 is built from 13 residues. The V gene's germline CDR1 is MDHEN and CDR2 SYDVKM.